This T cell receptor beta chain was sequenced for a study of blood T cell repertoires in COVID-19. Overall study context: Sample material is recorded as cDNA or gDNA derived from T cells, B-cell-depleted T cells, or PBMCs.

Original methodology: Researchers report that nucleated cell counts were estimated from reference gene primer amplification. The assay was immunoSEQ multiplex PCR, and TCRdb's table has in-frame clones only and misses some. From that table come the V and J calls and clone size; the DNA was used to work out D and trimming. The sample consists of some 170,000 clones, 80% to 90% of them appearing once. This CDR3 has 13 residues. Germline V gives CDR1 LNHDA, CDR2 SQIVND (reference sequence). V gave up 5 bases and J gave up 8 bases, with 15 bases separating them. The source is a man aged 45-60 years who had recovered from COVID-19. The V call is TRBV19, the J call TRBJ1-1; a weak D match, TRBD1 (6 bases). What was sequenced was PBMCs or T cells enriched from blood (not recorded which). This chain's CDR3 is CASSPGTPTEAFF. The DNA for the CDR3 is TGTGCCAGTAGTCCAGGGACACCGACCGAAGCTTTCTTT. Looking up the rest from reference TRBV19 and TRBJ1-1 gives the full variable domain: DGGITQSPKYLFRKEGQNVTLSCEQNLNHDAMYWYRQDPGQGLRLIYYSQIVNDFQKGDIAEGYSVSREKKESFPLTVTSAQKNPTAFYLCASSPGTPTEAFFGQGTRLTVV.